This is a list of T cell receptor beta chains from one sample in a study of cytomegalovirus exposure and HLA in healthy donors. Libraries were prepared by immunoSEQ multiplex PCR; TCRdb keeps only in-frame clonotypes and omits some of them. The sample yields about 83,000 clones, under 80% seen once. What was sequenced was PBMCs. These receptors came from a man in his 60s in good health and CMV-seronegative. Each CDR3 is given with its conserved first and last residue. Each record gives: V gene, CDR3 length, D gene, clone size, J gene, CDR3 protein, CDR3 DNA. A D gene is named only where the DNA matches it firmly. A row's size may be missing; if present it is once, few, many or a size class.

TRBV11-2	12	TRBD1	-	TRBJ2-6	CALTGSANVLTF	TGTGCCCTGACAGGGTCGGCCAACGTCCTGACTTTC
TRBV30	16	TRBD1	-	TRBJ2-2	CAWSEGDRGRTGELFF	TGTGCCTGGAGCGAGGGGGACAGGGGTCGCACCGGGGAGCTGTTTTTT
TRBV4-1	15	-	-	TRBJ1-2	CASSQVQGATYGYTF	TGCGCCAGCAGCCAAGTCCAGGGCGCGACCTATGGCTACACCTTC
TRBV6-5	12	-	-	TRBJ2-7	CASGDNFYEQYF	TGTGCCAGCGGGGACAATTTCTACGAGCAGTACTTC
TRBV4-1	14	-	-	TRBJ2-2	CASSQLRYTGELFF	TGCGCCAGCAGCCAATTGCGATACACCGGGGAGCTGTTTTTT
TRBV19	14	TRBD1	few	TRBJ1-1	CANTPGQGGTEAFF	TGTGCCAATACCCCGGGACAGGGAGGCACTGAAGCTTTCTTT
TRBV19	16	TRBD2	-	TRBJ2-5	CASSIGGGGPGETQYF	TGTGCCAGTAGTATCGGGGGCGGGGGGCCGGGTGAGACCCAGTACTTC
TRBV5-1	16	TRBD1	once	TRBJ1-1	CASSFGTGALGTEAFF	TGCGCCAGCAGCTTCGGGACAGGGGCTTTAGGCACTGAAGCTTTCTTT
TRBV7-9	13	TRBD1	-	TRBJ1-1	CASSSQGGTEAFF	TGTGCCAGCAGCTCCCAGGGGGGCACTGAAGCTTTCTTT
TRBV27	15	TRBD1	once	TRBJ2-1	CASSTGQGHYNEQFF	TGTGCCAGCAGTACGGGACAGGGCCATTACAATGAGCAGTTCTTC
TRBV5-1	13	TRBD1	-	TRBJ2-7	CASSTGQSYEQYF	TGCGCCAGCAGCACGGGACAGAGCTACGAGCAGTACTTC
TRBV21-1	16	-	-	TRBJ1-3	CASSKEDGEFGNTIYF	TGTGCCAGCAGCAAAGAAGATGGAGAATTCGGAAACACCATATATTTT
TRBV7-6	14	TRBD1	-	TRBJ2-2	CASSTPTGAGELFF	TGTGCCAGCAGCACGCCGACAGGGGCCGGGGAGCTGTTTTTT
TRBV5-8	11	-	-	TRBJ2-5	CASSFRETQYF	TGTGCCAGCAGCTTTCGGGAGACCCAGTACTTC
TRBV18	15	-	-	TRBJ1-1	CASSQQSGVNTEAFF	TGTGCCAGCTCACAACAATCAGGGGTGAACACTGAAGCTTTCTTT
TRBV5-6	15	TRBD1	few	TRBJ1-2	CASSLGTGGVYGYTF	TGTGCCAGCAGCTTGGGGACAGGGGGGGTTTATGGCTACACCTTC
TRBV19	14	TRBD2	-	TRBJ2-7	CATQVAGGLGEQYF	TGTGCCACGCAAGTAGCGGGGGGGCTAGGCGAGCAGTACTTC
TRBV27	14	-	-	TRBJ2-7	CASSLLATPHEQYF	TGTGCCAGCAGTTTGCTTGCCACACCCCACGAGCAGTACTTC
TRBV2	14	TRBD1	-	TRBJ1-5	CASSETGAGQPQHF	TGTGCCAGCAGTGAAACAGGGGCGGGTCAGCCCCAGCATTTT
TRBV19	12	-	-	TRBJ1-1	CASSMRWTEAFF	TGTGCCAGTAGTATGCGGTGGACTGAAGCTTTCTTT
TRBV5-5	15	-	once	TRBJ2-2	CASSGGAINTGELFF	TGTGCCAGCAGCGGGGGGGCGATCAACACCGGGGAGCTGTTTTTT
TRBV28	13	TRBD1	-	TRBJ2-1	CASSLGTANEQFF	TGTGCCAGCAGTTTAGGGACAGCTAATGAGCAGTTCTTC
TRBV11-3	13	-	-	TRBJ2-1	CASSLGGLNEQFF	TGTGCCAGCAGCTTAGGGGGGCTTAATGAGCAGTTCTTC
TRBV14	13	TRBD2	-	TRBJ2-7	CASSQAGGSGQYF	TGTGCCAGCAGCCAAGCGGGGGGGAGCGGGCAGTACTTC
TRBV19	14	-	once	TRBJ1-2	CASSIEVQGYGYTF	TGTGCCAGTAGTATAGAAGTCCAGGGCTATGGCTACACCTTC
TRBV19	17	TRBD1	-	TRBJ1-3	CASSMSGTGSSGNTIYF	TGTGCCAGTAGTATGTCAGGGACAGGAAGCTCTGGAAACACCATATATTTT
TRBV6-1	13	-	-	TRBJ1-5	CASSEAQVQPQHF	TGTGCCAGCAGTGAAGCGCAGGTTCAGCCCCAGCATTTT
TRBV19	13	-	-	TRBJ2-2	CASSTGYAGELFF	TGTGCCAGTAGTACGGGGTACGCCGGGGAGCTGTTTTTT
TRBV30	19	-	-	TRBJ2-3	CAWSYHGVAVPSSTDTQYF	TGTGCCTGGAGTTATCACGGAGTAGCGGTGCCTTCTAGCACAGATACGCAGTATTTT
TRBV6-5	16	TRBD2	-	TRBJ2-7	CASSYMLAGGAYEQYF	TGTGCCAGCAGTTATATGCTAGCGGGGGGGGCCTACGAGCAGTACTTC
TRBV2	15	-	-	TRBJ1-2	CASSAGRFAYYGYTF	TGTGCCAGCAGTGCTGGCCGATTCGCCTACTATGGCTACACCTTC
TRBV5-4	16	-	-	TRBJ2-7	CASSPNTGAVIDEQYF	TGTGCCAGCAGCCCTAATACTGGGGCAGTCATCGACGAGCAGTACTTC
TRBV14	18	-	-	TRBJ1-1	CASSQGVGSGIRKTEAFF	TGTGCCAGCAGCCAAGGAGTAGGGTCAGGGATCCGAAAGACTGAAGCTTTCTTT
TRBV2	15	TRBD1	-	TRBJ1-6	CASSQGQGDNSPLHF	TGTGCCAGCAGCCAGGGACAGGGGGACAATTCACCCCTCCACTTT
TRBV30	13	TRBD1	-	TRBJ1-2	CAWGRDRPYGYTF	TGTGCCTGGGGAAGGGACAGGCCCTATGGCTACACCTTC
TRBV9	16	-	-	TRBJ2-1	CASSVVPSPNYSEQFF	TGTGCCAGCAGCGTAGTCCCATCACCCAATTATAGTGAGCAGTTCTTC
TRBV7-8	13	TRBD2	-	TRBJ2-7	CASSPGGANEQYF	TGTGCCAGCAGCCCCGGGGGGGCGAACGAGCAGTACTTC
TRBV6-6	13	-	-	TRBJ2-3	CASSPRDTDTQYF	TGTGCCAGCAGTCCCCGGGACACAGATACGCAGTATTTT